This passage covers 16 T cell receptor beta chains from one sample sequenced in a study of memory CD4+ T cells and cytomegalovirus serostatus. Some clones are missing from TCRdb's copy, which holds only in-frame ones; the method was immunoSEQ multiplex PCR. The sample holds about 82,000 clones; over 80% are singletons and the top ten take less than 0.9%. Single viable CD3+CD4+CD8-CD45RO+ cells were sorted as the memory CD4+ T cells. Sequencing was carried out using memory CD4+ T cells from blood. The receptor set was obtained from an adult in good health and CMV-seronegative.

J is TRBJ1-6 and V is TRBV9; D perhaps matches TRBD1 (6 bases). This CDR3 is built from 15 residues. The germline gives CDR1 SGDLS, CDR2 YYNGEE. V was cut by 0 bases and J by 6 bases, with 10 bases left in between. The CDR3 sequence: CASSVGGGLNSPLHF. As DNA, the CDR3 is TGTGCCAGCAGCGTAGGGGGGGGGCTTAATTCACCCCTCCACTTT.

This clone was counted only a few times. The chain is built from TRBV10-3 and TRBJ1-1; the D gene is possibly TRBD1 (6 bases). CDR3 length equals 13 residues. Trimming removed 10 bases at V and 1 base at J, with 13 bases between. Germline CDR1 and CDR2: ENHRY and SYGVKD. The CDR3 here is CASRGQTNTEAFF. CDR3 DNA sequence: TGTGCCAGCAGGGGCCAGACGAACACTGAAGCTTTCTTT.

The chain links TRBV5-4 to TRBJ1-1; 8 bases are shared with TRBD1. Losses at the gene ends were 4 bases for V and 0 bases for J; bases not matched to a gene: 2. The CDR3 runs 14 residues. The V gene's germline CDR1 is SGHNT and CDR2 YYREEE (reference sequence). CDR3 loop: CASSDRGLNTEAFF. The CDR3 nucleotides are TGTGCCAGCAGCGACAGGGGTCTGAACACTGAAGCTTTCTTT.

This clone was seen a single time. The chain recombines TRBV30 with TRBJ2-7; 7 bases fit TRBD1. The CDR3 covers 12 residues. V lost 5 bases to trimming and J lost 5 bases; unmatched junction nucleotides: 6. Germline V gene data show CDR1 as GTSNPN and CDR2 as SVGIG (reference sequence). The CDR3 sequence is CAWDRDNNEQYF. The DNA for the CDR3 is TGTGCCTGGGACAGGGACAACAACGAGCAGTACTTC.

The rearrangement joins TRBV5-1 to TRBJ2-7; a possible D gene is TRBD1 (6 bases). The V gene lost 3 bases and the J gene lost 3 bases, with 16 bases spanning the gap. Germline CDR1 and CDR2: SGHRS and YFSETQ. The length of the CDR3 is 15 residues. Here the CDR3 reads CASSYDIGQFYEQYF. DNA of the CDR3: TGCGCCAGCAGCTACGACATAGGACAGTTCTACGAGCAGTACTTC.

This clone has more than one count but fewer than ten. The J gene is TRBJ1-4, the V gene TRBV6-6, with D unresolved. This CDR3 has 15 amino acids. The V gene lost 6 bases and the J gene lost 0 bases, with 11 bases spanning the gap. Germline V CDR1 and CDR2: MNHNY, SVGAGI (reference sequence). The CDR3 loop reads CASRKTGTTNEKLFF. In DNA, the CDR3 is TGTGCCAGCAGAAAAACCGGGACAACTAATGAAAAACTGTTTTTT.

This chain connects TRBV4-1 to TRBJ1-1; D is possibly TRBD1 (5 bases). The germline V gene encodes CDR1 MGHRA and CDR2 YSYEKL. The CDR3 contains 18 residues. Trimming shortened V by 1 base and J by 4 bases, and 22 bases separated the two germline ends. The CDR3 region has the DNA TGCGCCAGCAGCCAAGGCCCGGGGGGGAGGTTAGGGAGCACTGAAGCTTTCTTT. The encoded protein is CASSQGPGGRLGSTEAFF.

V is TRBV7-9 and J is TRBJ2-7; no clear D. Germline V CDR1 and CDR2: SEHNR, FQNEAQ (reference sequence). V was cut by 4 bases and J by 9 bases, with 16 bases left in between. This CDR3 region has 13 residues. The CDR3 DNA is TGTGCCAGCAGCTCTAACACCCTGGGCAGGCAGTACTTC. Translated, it gives CASSSNTLGRQYF.

This rearrangement joins TRBV7-2 to TRBJ2-5; TRBD2 matches at 8 bases. The CDR3 has 15 amino acids. V shed 0 bases and J 2 bases; nucleotides not matched to a gene: 2. CDR1 and CDR2 (germline): SGHTA, FQGNSA. DNA of the CDR3: TGTGCCAGCAGCTTAGCCCGCGGGGGGCAAGAGACCCAGTACTTC. This gives the protein CASSLARGGQETQYF. Together with reference TRBV7-2 and TRBJ2-5, the CDR3 gives the full variable domain: GAGVSQSPSNKVTEKGKDVELRCDPISGHTALYWYRQSLGQGLEFLIYFQGNSAPDKSGLPSDRFSAERTGGSVSTLTIQRTQQEDSAVYLCASSLARGGQETQYFGPGTRLLVL.

V usage is TRBV19 and J usage is TRBJ1-3, with 7 bases lining up with TRBD1. The CDR3 runs 13 residues. The V and J ends lost 5 bases and 4 bases, in that order; junction bases with no gene match: 2. Germline V gives CDR1 LNHDA, CDR2 SQIVND (reference sequence). CDR3 DNA sequence: TGTGCCAGTAGTTACAGGGGAGGAAACACCATATATTTT. Its translation: CASSYRGGNTIYF.

The rearrangement links TRBV7-2 to TRBJ2-5; D may be TRBD2 (6 bases). This CDR3 region has 16 residues. V lost 0 bases, J lost 1 base, and 12 bases lay in between. Germline V CDR1 and CDR2: SGHTA, FQGNSA. CDR3 sequence reads: CASSLAVGRGQETQYF. As DNA, the CDR3 is TGTGCCAGCAGCTTAGCGGTAGGGCGGGGCCAAGAGACCCAGTACTTC.

This clone has a handful of counts. The chain employs TRBV6-1 and TRBJ2-5; 13 nucleotides align to TRBD2. The CDR3 loop spans 15 amino acids. Trimming at V came to 5 bases and at J to 4 bases, leaving 4 bases not matched to a gene. Germline CDR1 and CDR2: MNHNS and SASEGT. The CDR3 spells CASSLLAGGGETQYF. The CDR3 nucleotides are TGTGCCAGCAGTCTACTAGCGGGGGGGGGAGAGACCCAGTACTTC.

Turning to this clone: Germline and junction disagree at one end, which may indicate a read error. This chain connects TRBV7-7 to TRBJ2-5, with 8 bases identical to TRBD2. This CDR3 has 13 residues. Germline CDR1 is SSHAT and CDR2 is FNYEAQ (reference sequence). The CDR3 protein is CASSSGGPETQYF. CDR3 bases: TGTGCTAGCAGCTCGGGGGGGCCGGAGACCCAGTACTTC.

The chain combines TRBV11-3 with TRBJ2-1; 9 nucleotides match TRBD1. Trimming took 1 base from V and 2 from J; bases not matched to a gene: 12. There are 19 residues in the CDR3. In germline, CDR1 is SGHNT, CDR2 YENEEA. The CDR3 DNA sequence: TGTGCCAGCAGCTTAGTAGCGGGTATGGGGACAGGGCCCTACAATGAGCAGTTCTTC. Its translation is CASSLVAGMGTGPYNEQFF. Full variable domain (rest looked up from reference TRBV11-3 and TRBJ2-1): EAGVVQSPRYKIIEKKQPVAFWCNPISGHNTLYWYLQNLGQGPELLIRYENEEAVDDSQLPKDRFSAERLKGVDSTLKIQPAELGDSAVYLCASSLVAGMGTGPYNEQFFGPGTRLTVL.

This clone was observed once. The genes are TRBV4-1 and TRBJ2-2; D gene uncertain. CDR1 and CDR2 (germline): MGHRA, YSYEKL. The CDR3 runs to 15 residues. Trimming shortened V by 6 bases and J by 2 bases, and 13 bases separated the two germline ends. The CDR3 spells CASSSATANTGELFF. The DNA of the CDR3 is TGCGCCAGCAGTTCAGCCACAGCTAACACCGGGGAGCTGTTTTTT.

The chain carries TRBV21-1 and TRBJ1-3. TRBV21-1 is given as a pseudogene. The CDR3 sequence is 18 residues long. The CDR3 here is CASSKGREDPCSGNTIYF. The CDR3, as DNA: TGTGCCAGCAGCAAAGGAAGGGAGGACCCATGCTCTGGAAACACCATATATTTT.